The TCR beta chain described here comes from a study of identifying expanded T cells in peripheral blood (dated by TCRdb to the late 2010s). In the study overall: Technical replicates were generated by sequencing separate aliquots of the same genomic DNA pool, and four replicates were compared pairwise.

The CDR1 and CDR2 encoded by the germline V gene are SGHNT and YENEEA. V lost 4 bases and J lost 9 bases; the stretch between them is 17 bases long. The CDR3 sequence holds 14 residues, the cysteine and phenylalanine included. Only the CDR3 portion is preserved as DNA: 42 bases, with reading frame beginning at the first base. This clone has just one count. No antigen is known for it. No per-base quality is available; no much larger clone lies one base away. What the authors observed across the whole study: Across all healthy-donor time intervals, the beta-binomial model significantly cut both the number of clones called differentially abundant and the false-positive rate. The authors expected that over much longer intervals, such as months to years, biological variance in healthy repertoires might increase even further. Between technical replicates the binomial model flagged 1 to 1.5 differentially abundant clones, whereas over around 2 weeks the binomial model flagged about 15 and over approximately four weeks about 19. Variance in clone template counts between two-week samples significantly increased with total template count across all healthy donors.

TCRbeta CDR3 regions were profiled with the immunoSEQ Assay using bias-controlled multiplex PCR amplification of genomic DNA. As for the original processing: The absolute abundance of each unique TCRbeta CDR3 region was quantified after sequences were collapsed and filtered. Differential abundance was tested with two models: a binomial (Fisher-equivalent) model and a beta-binomial model that adds time-dependent variance fitted from healthy donors. Any clone with fewer than 5 combined templates was excluded, and a clone was called differentially abundant if its Benjamini-Hochberg FDR was below 0.01. Using the form v = (b*log(k)+a)^2, the beta-binomial variance was modeled as a function of the total template count across the two samples. Not all clones reach the TCRdb copy of this immuneACCESS table, which keeps in-frame sequences only. Checked studies attribute under half of the gap to unresolved V genes and leave the rest unexplained. The DNA was the basis for D and trimming; V, J and clone size are from that table. The sample contains 120,000 or so clones, around four fifths of them found a single time. The ten largest clonotypes hold more than 2.5% of the sample.

No immune events such as infections were documented for the healthy donors during the collection period. Time-dependent variance in a beta-binomial model of T-cell clone differential abundance was calibrated using healthy-donor blood repertoires as a training cohort. There were roughly 10 healthy donors in the training cohort, of whom 3 were female and 7 were male. An age range of roughly 29 to 70 years, with an average of 43 years, was recorded for the donors. Whole blood from each healthy donor was obtained from a commercial supplier and was collected at three time points 2 to 3 weeks apart. Genomic DNA was extracted from unsorted whole blood for immunosequencing.

The chain joins TRBV11-3 to TRBJ2-3; no D gene call is confident. The TCR originated in a person aged 18 to 75 in good health. Sequencing input: blood. The CDR3 here reads CASSSGPPTLTQYF. The sequence in DNA is TGTGCCAGCAGCTCGGGCCCACCGACCTTGACGCAGTATTTT.